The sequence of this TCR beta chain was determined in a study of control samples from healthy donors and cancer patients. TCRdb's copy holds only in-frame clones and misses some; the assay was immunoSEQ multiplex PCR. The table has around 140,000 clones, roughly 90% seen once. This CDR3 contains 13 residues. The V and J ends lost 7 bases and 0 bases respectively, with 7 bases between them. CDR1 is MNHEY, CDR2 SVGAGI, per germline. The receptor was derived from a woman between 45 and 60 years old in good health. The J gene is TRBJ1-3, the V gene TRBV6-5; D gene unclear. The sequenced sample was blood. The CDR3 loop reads CASNAPSGNTIYF. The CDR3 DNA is TGTGCCAGCAACGCCCCCTCTGGAAACACCATATATTTT.